These 32 T cell receptor beta chains were all obtained from the same sample, sequenced in a study of T cells in Graves' hyperthyroidism and ophthalmopathy. Template material for amplifying TCR beta CDR3 regions consisted of RNA transcripts. First-round RT-PCR targeting the TCR CDR3 was performed with the HTBI primer set. Each CDR3 protein gets one entry after TCRdb re-called the multiplex PCR reads with MiXCR. The table has about 560,000 distinct CDR3 sequences, approximately 15% seen once. Sequenced: blood. Receptor source: a woman aged 18 to 35 with Graves' hyperthyroidism.

A word on this clonotype: A much larger clone lies a single base off, so this may be a read error. The rearrangement uses TRBV3-1 and TRBJ1-1; TRBD1 is a possible D gene (5 bases). Trimming shortened V by 0 bases and J by 4 bases, and 9 bases separated the two germline ends. The CDR3 totals 14 residues. Germline CDR1 and CDR2: LGHDT and YNNKEL (reference sequence). CDR3 protein: CASSQDWGGTEAFF. In nucleotides, the CDR3 is TGTGCCAGCAGCCAAGACTGGGGCGGCACTGAAGCTTTCTTT.

This clonotype has only one observation. A much larger clone differs from this one at a single base, so this may be a read error. V is TRBV6-1 and J is TRBJ2-5; the match to TRBD1 covers 9 bases. The CDR3 has 13 residues. Germline CDR1 reads MNHNS; CDR2 reads SASEGT. The CDR3 DNA follows: TGTGCCAGCAGAACAGGGGGCCAAGAGACCCGGTACTTC. Translated, it gives CASRTGGQETRYF.

This clonotype appeared a few times. The rearrangement links TRBV20-1 to TRBJ2-1; D may be TRBD2 (6 bases). The V gene's germline CDR1 is DFQATT and CDR2 SNEGSKA (reference sequence). The CDR3 runs to 15 residues. Trimming cost V 2 bases and J 4 bases, with 15 bases left between them. CDR3 DNA: TGCAGTGCTAGATCCTCGGGAGTAGGTTACAATGAGCAGTTCTTC. It is translated as CSARSSGVGYNEQFF.

This clonotype was recorded at least ten times. The rearrangement links TRBV11-3 to TRBJ1-1; the D is unclear. The V gene lost 5 bases and the J gene lost 5 bases, with 12 bases spanning the gap. CDR3 length equals 13 residues. Germline V gene data show CDR1 as SGHNT and CDR2 as YENEEA. The CDR3 spells CASSPQKRTEAFF. The DNA of the CDR3 is TGTGCCAGCAGCCCGCAAAAGAGGACTGAAGCTTTCTTT.

As DNA, the CDR3 is TGTGCCAGCAGCCAACTACTGTACAATGAGCAGTTCTTC. This encodes CASSQLLYNEQFF. The genes are TRBV3-1 and TRBJ2-1; no clear D gene. CDR1 is LGHDT, CDR2 YNNKEL, per germline (reference sequence). V lost 2 bases and J lost 4, with 6 bases in between. The CDR3 extends over 13 amino acids.

This clonotype was seen a few times. Given the absence of the conserved phenylalanine or tryptophan at the CDR3 end, a read error is likely. The rearrangement joins TRBV2 to TRBJ2-7; perhaps TRBD2 as D (7 bases). This CDR3 has 15 amino acids. Germline-derived CDR1 and CDR2 are SNHLY and FYNNEI. The ends were cut back, 4 bases at V and 1 base at J, with 14 bases in the middle. CDR3 sequence (DNA): TGTGCCAGCAGTGGGGGGGGCATCAAGTCCTACGAGCAGTACCTC. It specifies CASSGGGIKSYEQYL.

V gene TRBV5-6 combines with J gene TRBJ1-2, with D unclear. With 2 bases removed from V and 0 bases from J, the gap between germline ends came to 14 bases. Germline loops: CDR1 SGHDT, CDR2 YYEEEE. This CDR3 is built from 16 residues. The CDR3 here is CASSLVGRSANYGYTF. In nucleotides, the CDR3 is TGTGCCAGCAGCTTAGTAGGAAGGTCAGCTAACTATGGCTACACCTTC. Combining the CDR3 with reference TRBV5-6 and TRBJ1-2 gives the whole variable domain DAGVTQSPTHLIKTRGQQVTLRCSPKSGHDTVSWYQQALGQGPQFIFQYYEEEERQRGNFPDRFSGHQFPNYSSELNVNALLLGDSALYLCASSLVGRSANYGYTFGSGTRLTVV.

This clonotype was seen at least ten times. The chain links TRBV12-3 or TRBV12-4 to TRBJ1-1; 7 bases align to TRBD1. The CDR3 is 16 residues long. The ends lost 6 bases at V and 7 bases at J; junction bases unmatched: 17. The CDR3, as DNA: TGTGCCAGCAGATACCGAACAGGGGCCCGAATTAATGAAGCTTTCTTT. Amino acids: CASRYRTGARINEAFF.

The CDR3 bases are TGTGCTAGTGGTTTGAGGGAGAATCAGCCCCAGCATTTT. Encoded protein: CASGLRENQPQHF. The chain employs TRBV12-5 and TRBJ1-5; D unclear. CDR1 and CDR2 (germline): LGHNT, FRNRAP. The length of the CDR3 is 13 residues. The V end was cut by 2 bases, the J end by 4 bases, with 6 bases between.

This clonotype was seen at least ten times. The chain has TRBV20-1 and TRBJ2-7; 7 bases agree with TRBD2. This CDR3 comprises 14 residues. Germline CDR1 DFQATT, CDR2 SNEGSKA (reference sequence). With 1 base clipped from V and 2 bases from J, the junction kept 5 bases outside the gene matches. In DNA, the CDR3 is TGCAGTGCTAGAGGGGAACGGGAGGCCTACGAGCAGTACTTC. Protein sequence: CSARGEREAYEQYF.

This clonotype was counted at least ten times. This chain links TRBV29-1 with TRBJ1-1; 9 bases map to TRBD1. CDR3 length: 14 residues. CDR1 SQVTM and CDR2 ANQGSEA come from the germline V gene. The V gene end was trimmed by 7 bases and the J gene end by 4 bases; junction bases not matched to a gene: 10. CDR3 bases: TGCAGCGCCTCGGACAGGGGTTGGAGCACTGAAGCTTTCTTT. It is translated as CSASDRGWSTEAFF. The entire variable domain, with the rest obtained from reference TRBV29-1 and TRBJ1-1, is as follows: SAVISQKPSRDICQRGTSLTIQCQVDSQVTMMFWYRQQPGQSLTLIATANQGSEATYESGFVIDKFPISRPNLTFSTLTVSNMSPEDSSIYLCSASDRGWSTEAFFGQGTRLTVV.

This clonotype occurred many times. The CDR3 loop is CASSPGPGNTIYF. CDR3 nucleotide sequence: TGTGCCAGCTCACCAGGGCCTGGAAACACCATATATTTT. The rearrangement links TRBV18 to TRBJ1-3; D is undetermined. CDR1 and CDR2 (germline): KGHSH, LQKENI. V lost 2 bases, J lost 2 bases, and 4 bases lay in between. The CDR3 covers 13 residues.

In this sample, this clonotype turned up many times. DNA of the CDR3: TGTGCCTGGGACAGGGGAGCGACAGATACGCAGTATTTT. Encoded protein: CAWDRGATDTQYF. V gene TRBV30 combines with J gene TRBJ2-3; 8 bases are shared with TRBD1. After removal of 5 bases from V and 3 bases from J, the junction contained 4 bases not matched to a gene. Looked up from germline, CDR1 is GTSNPN and CDR2 is SVGIG (reference sequence). The length of the CDR3 is 13 residues.

This clonotype was recorded many times. This rearrangement joins TRBV2 to TRBJ2-3, with 9 nucleotides matching TRBD2. The germline CDR1 and CDR2 sequences are SNHLY and FYNNEI. The CDR3 is made up of 15 amino acids. V dropped 3 bases and J dropped 5; count of bases not matched to a gene: 6. CDR3 nucleotide sequence: TGTGCCAGCAGTGAGTGGGGACTAGCATTAGATACGCAGTATTTT. Its protein product is CASSEWGLALDTQYF.

The chain combines TRBV11-2 with TRBJ2-1, with 7 bases that match TRBD1. CDR3 size: 16 residues. The germline V gene has CDR1 SGHAT and CDR2 FQNNGV. V dropped 5 bases and J dropped 6; count of bases not matched to a gene: 13. The DNA of the CDR3 is TGTGCCAGCAGCCCCTCTTCGGGACAGAGATCCAATGAGCAGTTCTTC. It yields the protein CASSPSSGQRSNEQFF.

This clonotype has a count of ten or more. The rearrangement joins TRBV6-2 or TRBV6-3 to TRBJ2-7; D is unresolved. Trimming took off 2 bases at V and 5 bases at J, with 4 bases between the two ends. The CDR3 spans 11 residues. Germline values: CDR1 MNHEY, CDR2 SVGEGT. CDR3 in amino acids: CASSYPDEQYF. CDR3 in DNA: TGTGCCAGCAGTTACCCCGACGAGCAGTACTTC.

Only one count was recorded for this clonotype. A junction end diverges from the germline sequence, so it may reflect a read error. This chain connects TRBV7-2 to TRBJ2-1; no definite D call. Germline values: CDR1 SGHTA, CDR2 FQGNSA. This CDR3 spans 11 amino acids. The CDR3 loop reads CASSLGAHEVF. The CDR3 coding sequence is TGTGCCAGCAGCTTAGGAGCCCACGAGGTCTTC.

This chain links TRBV7-3 with TRBJ2-1; perhaps D is TRBD1 or TRBD2 (5 bases each). V gave up 2 bases and J gave up 5 bases, with 10 bases separating them. Germline V gene lookup returns CDR1 SGHTA and CDR2 FQGTGA. The length of the CDR3 is 14 residues. As DNA, the CDR3 is TGTGCCAGCAGCTTATCCCGGGACGACAATGAGCAGTTCTTC. Its translation: CASSLSRDDNEQFF.

The rearrangement uses TRBV7-9 and TRBJ2-1; the D gene is possibly TRBD2 (6 bases). Germline assignment: CDR1 SEHNR and CDR2 FQNEAQ (reference sequence). The CDR3 covers 17 residues. V was trimmed by 8 bases and J by 0 bases, leaving 20 bases between them. In DNA form, the CDR3 reads TGTGCCAGCTTGGGAGGACTCGAACAGAGCTCCTACAATGAGCAGTTCTTC. It specifies CASLGGLEQSSYNEQFF.

This clonotype was counted between two and nine times. This sequence joins TRBV6-5 and TRBJ2-3; 8 bases match TRBD1. Germline V lookup: CDR1 MNHEY, CDR2 SVGAGI. CDR3 length: 15 residues. Trimming at V came to 2 bases and at J to 4 bases, leaving 5 bases not matched to a gene. CDR3 DNA: TGTGCCAGCAGTTACACAGGGGGGAATTCAGATACGCAGTATTTT. It yields the protein CASSYTGGNSDTQYF.

The J gene is TRBJ2-7, the V gene TRBV7-9, with TRBD2 identical over 10 bases. The CDR3 length is 15 residues. V lost 5 bases and J lost 3; bases outside the gene matches: 7. The V gene's germline CDR1 is SEHNR and CDR2 FQNEAQ (reference sequence). The CDR3 DNA reads as TGTGCCAGCAGCCACGGACTAGCGGAAGGCTACGAGCAGTACTTC. The encoded protein is CASSHGLAEGYEQYF.

In this sample, this clonotype turned up a few times. It is likely a read error, because the conserved phenylalanine at the end of the CDR3 is missing. The chain uses TRBV28 and TRBJ2-1; D is unclear. The CDR3 has 14 amino acids. V was clipped by 5 bases and J by 5 bases, with 13 bases between them. Germline CDR1 MDHEN, CDR2 SYDVKM. CDR3 region: CASSPTSIHNEQFL. CDR3 nucleotide sequence: TGTGCCAGCAGTCCCACCTCCATCCACAATGAGCAGTTCCTC.

J is TRBJ1-2 and V is TRBV20-1, with D unclear. This CDR3 has 16 residues. Germline lookup yields CDR1 DFQATT and CDR2 SNEGSKA (reference sequence). The V gene lost 6 bases and the J gene lost 7 bases, with 27 bases spanning the gap. CDR3 in amino acids: CSASFSSRVDPFGYTF. The CDR3 nucleotides read TGCAGTGCATCTTTCAGTTCCCGGGTGGACCCCTTTGGCTACACCTTC.

This clonotype was seen ten or more times. The CDR3 is CASSRALREVPSTDTQYF. The CDR3, as DNA: TGTGCCAGCAGCCGAGCGCTGCGGGAGGTACCCAGCACAGATACGCAGTATTTT. The chain uses TRBV13 and TRBJ2-3; 8 bases align to TRBD2. CDR1 is PRHDT and CDR2 is FYEKMQ in the germline V gene (reference sequence). V lost 5 bases to trimming and J lost 0 bases; unmatched junction nucleotides: 13. The CDR3 is 18 amino acids.

In the case of this clonotype: At one boundary the junction diverges from the germline segment, which might be a read error. The genes are TRBV6-5 and TRBJ1-5; 10 positions match TRBD1. Germline-derived CDR1 and CDR2 are MNHEY and SVGAGI. The length of the CDR3 is 16 residues. The DNA for the CDR3 is TGTGCCGGCAGTACTCGGGACAGGGGCCCCAATCAGCCCCAGCATTTT. Its translation: CAGSTRDRGPNQPQHF.

This clonotype turned up a few times. The chain uses TRBV27 and TRBJ2-3, with TRBD2 matching 7 bases. The CDR3 has 16 residues. Looked up from germline, CDR1 is MNHEY and CDR2 is SMNVEV (reference sequence). After removal of 2 bases from V and 5 bases from J, the junction contained 10 bases not matched to a gene. The CDR3 loop is CASSLGLGLWGDTQYF. The CDR3 DNA follows: TGTGCCAGCAGTTTAGGACTAGGGCTATGGGGAGATACGCAGTATTTT.

The rearrangement links TRBV20-1 to TRBJ2-6; TRBD1 agrees at 7 bases. There are 18 residues in the CDR3. Germline loops: CDR1 DFQATT, CDR2 SNEGSKA (reference sequence). J gave up 0 bases and V 2 bases, and 10 bases lay outside the gene matches. CDR3 DNA: TGCAGTGCTAGATATACGGGACAGCGCTACTCTGGGGCCAACGTCCTGACTTTC. This translates into CSARYTGQRYSGANVLTF.

Many counts were recorded for this clonotype. The CDR3 is CASSLAFSYNEQFF. CDR3 sequence (DNA): TGTGCCAGCAGCTTGGCGTTCTCCTACAATGAGCAGTTCTTC. The chain joins TRBV11-2 to TRBJ2-1; D is uncertain. CDR3 length: 14 residues. The V gene lost 3 bases and the J gene lost 0 bases, with 6 bases spanning the gap. Germline CDR1 SGHAT, CDR2 FQNNGV.

This clonotype has at least ten counts. This chain joins TRBV30 and TRBJ1-1, with 8 bases fitting TRBD1. The CDR3 spans 13 residues. Trimming at V came to 6 bases and at J to 1 base, leaving 4 bases not matched to a gene. CDR1 and CDR2 (germline): GTSNPN, SVGIG (reference sequence). The CDR3 nucleotides are TGTGCCTGCTCACAGGGGGGGAACACTGAAGCTTTCTTT. Translated, it gives CACSQGGNTEAFF.

This clonotype appeared many times. The chain combines TRBV5-8 with TRBJ1-1; TRBD1 matches at 7 bases. Germline trimming cut 4 bases from V and 0 bases from J; bases unmatched to any gene: 6. In germline, CDR1 is SGHTS, CDR2 YDEGEE. CDR3 length: 15 residues. DNA of the CDR3: TGTGCCAGCAGCCCGGACAGGCCCATGAACACTGAAGCTTTCTTT. It specifies CASSPDRPMNTEAFF. Supplemented by reference TRBV5-8 and TRBJ1-1, the full variable domain reads EAGVTQSPTHLIKTRGQQATLRCSPISGHTSVYWYQQALGLGLQFLLWYDEGEERNRGNFPPRFSGRQFPNYSSELNVNALELEDSALYLCASSPDRPMNTEAFFGQGTRLTVV.

The chain is built from TRBV5-6 and TRBJ1-4; D possibly corresponds to TRBD1 (5 bases). Trimming removed 1 base from V and 7 bases from J, with 17 bases in between. The germline CDR1 and CDR2 sequences are SGHDT and YYEEEE. The CDR3 is 16 residues long. CDR3 bases: TGTGCCAGCAGCTTGATTCCCGGACAAGGAGGTGAAAAACTGTTTTTT. Translation: CASSLIPGQGGEKLFF.

This clonotype was counted many times. The J gene is TRBJ2-7, the V gene TRBV18; maybe TRBD1 (6 bases). CDR1 is KGHSH and CDR2 is LQKENI in the germline V gene. The CDR3 runs to 14 residues. V lost 3 bases, J lost 2 bases, and 11 bases lay in between. The CDR3 nucleotides read TGTGCCAGCTCACCTGGGGCAGGGGCCTACGAGCAGTACTTC. Translated: CASSPGAGAYEQYF.